This is a list of T cell receptor beta chains from one sample in a study of Ad26.COV2.S vaccination and SARS-CoV-2 variants. The table came from immunoSEQ multiplex PCR; TCRdb's copy has only in-frame clones and leaves some out. The sample comprises some 340,000 clones, 70% to 90% of which are singletons, and under 2% rests with the top ten. The sequencing here drew on peripheral blood, taken in a trial of Ad26.COV2.S vaccine versus placebo. The receptors stem from a person between 18 and 59 years old who received the Ad26.COV2.S COVID-19 vaccine or a placebo. CDR3s include the opening cysteine and the closing phenylalanine or tryptophan. The D gene is left open where the match is weak. Rows give clone size only sometimes, using once, few, many, or a class for an expanded clone.

d_gene: TRBD1; v_gene: TRBV4-3; abundance: NA; j_gene: TRBJ1-1; CDR3aa: CASSQVPGTGGTEAFF; CDR3nt: TGCGCCAGCAGCCAAGTCCCTGGGACAGGGGGCACTGAAGCTTTCTTT
d_gene: TRBD1; v_gene: TRBV7-8; abundance: NA; j_gene: TRBJ1-2; CDR3aa: CASSLEGRGRGNGYTF; CDR3nt: TGTGCCAGCAGCTTAGAGGGCAGGGGGCGCGGTAATGGCTACACCTTC
d_gene: TRBD2; v_gene: TRBV7-2; abundance: few; j_gene: TRBJ2-1; CDR3aa: CASSPVSGGAFPPYNEQFF; CDR3nt: TGTGCCAGCAGCCCAGTTAGCGGGGGGGCCTTTCCCCCCTACAATGAGCAGTTCTTC
d_gene: TRBD1; v_gene: TRBV4-1; abundance: NA; j_gene: TRBJ2-1; CDR3aa: CASSQTDRALEQFF; CDR3nt: TGCGCCAGCAGCCAGACGGACAGGGCTCTCGAGCAGTTCTTC
d_gene: TRBD2; v_gene: TRBV7-9; abundance: NA; j_gene: TRBJ2-5; CDR3aa: CASSLLPGGIRETQYF; CDR3nt: TGTGCCAGCAGCTTACTTCCGGGGGGGATCCGAGAGACCCAGTACTTC
d_gene: NA; v_gene: TRBV5-1; abundance: NA; j_gene: TRBJ2-3; CDR3aa: CASSSGLHTDTQYF; CDR3nt: TGCGCCAGCAGCTCTGGGTTACACACAGATACGCAGTATTTT
d_gene: NA; v_gene: TRBV10-1; abundance: few; j_gene: TRBJ1-2; CDR3aa: CASSDDFNYGYTF; CDR3nt: TGCGCCAGCAGTGATGACTTTAACTATGGCTACACCTTC
d_gene: NA; v_gene: TRBV7-2; abundance: NA; j_gene: TRBJ2-1; CDR3aa: CASSQRGGSYNEQFF; CDR3nt: TGTGCCAGCAGCCAAAGAGGGGGCTCCTACAATGAGCAGTTCTTC
d_gene: NA; v_gene: TRBV5-6; abundance: NA; j_gene: TRBJ1-4; CDR3aa: CASSGTQAGEKLFF; CDR3nt: TGTGCCAGCAGCGGGACGCAGGCGGGGGAAAAACTGTTTTTT
d_gene: NA; v_gene: TRBV29-1; abundance: few; j_gene: TRBJ2-7; CDR3aa: CSVVTGETYEQYF; CDR3nt: TGCAGCGTTGTTACGGGGGAAACCTACGAGCAGTACTTC
d_gene: NA; v_gene: TRBV21-1; abundance: NA; j_gene: TRBJ1-6; CDR3aa: CASSKAGHPNSPLHF; CDR3nt: TGTGCCAGCAGCAAAGCCGGACACCCGAATTCACCCCTCCACTTT
d_gene: NA; v_gene: TRBV30; abundance: NA; j_gene: TRBJ1-2; CDR3aa: CAWSGIPTWIGYTF; CDR3nt: TGTGCCTGGAGTGGAATCCCGACGTGGATCGGCTACACCTTC
d_gene: NA; v_gene: TRBV5-1; abundance: NA; j_gene: TRBJ2-1; CDR3aa: CASSLDNEQFF; CDR3nt: TGCGCCAGCAGCTTAGACAATGAGCAGTTCTTC
d_gene: NA; v_gene: TRBV5-4; abundance: NA; j_gene: TRBJ1-2; CDR3aa: CASSSGTGDYGYTF; CDR3nt: TGTGCCAGCAGCTCCGGCACAGGAGACTATGGCTACACCTTC
d_gene: NA; v_gene: TRBV18; abundance: NA; j_gene: TRBJ2-3; CDR3aa: CASSPRLEGSTDTQYF; CDR3nt: TGTGCCAGCTCACCTCGACTAGAGGGGAGCACAGATACGCAGTATTTT
d_gene: NA; v_gene: TRBV6-1; abundance: NA; j_gene: TRBJ1-3; CDR3aa: CASSERTWAGNTIYF; CDR3nt: TGTGCCAGCAGTGAACGGACATGGGCTGGAAACACCATATATTTT
d_gene: NA; v_gene: TRBV2; abundance: NA; j_gene: TRBJ2-3; CDR3aa: CASSERGALSTDTQYF; CDR3nt: TGTGCCAGCAGTGAAAGGGGGGCCCTTAGCACAGATACGCAGTATTTT
d_gene: NA; v_gene: TRBV7-8; abundance: NA; j_gene: TRBJ1-1; CDR3aa: CASSWARVNTEAFF; CDR3nt: TGTGCCAGCAGCTGGGCCCGGGTGAACACTGAAGCTTTCTTT
d_gene: NA; v_gene: TRBV2; abundance: NA; j_gene: TRBJ1-1; CDR3aa: CASSPPLRETEAFF; CDR3nt: TGTGCCAGCAGTCCCCCGTTACGGGAGACTGAAGCTTTCTTT
d_gene: NA; v_gene: TRBV4-1; abundance: NA; j_gene: TRBJ1-4; CDR3aa: CASSQYGGRYEKLFF; CDR3nt: TGCGCCAGCAGCCAATACGGTGGGAGGTATGAAAAACTGTTTTTT
d_gene: NA; v_gene: TRBV6-5; abundance: NA; j_gene: TRBJ1-1; CDR3aa: CASSLLGGWAEAFF; CDR3nt: TGTGCCAGCAGTTTGTTAGGGGGTTGGGCTGAAGCTTTCTTT
d_gene: NA; v_gene: TRBV5-1; abundance: NA; j_gene: TRBJ2-7; CDR3aa: CASSVGREQYF; CDR3nt: TGCGCCAGCAGCGTTGGGAGGGAGCAGTACTTC
d_gene: NA; v_gene: TRBV21-1; abundance: few; j_gene: TRBJ2-1; CDR3aa: CASSKAGLPASLGWINEQFF; CDR3nt: TGTGCCAGCAGCAAAGCTGGCCTGCCAGCATCCCTCGGTTGGATCAATGAGCAGTTCTTC
d_gene: NA; v_gene: TRBV20-1; abundance: NA; j_gene: TRBJ1-5; CDR3aa: CSASPSNQPQHF; CDR3nt: TGCAGTGCTAGTCCTTCGAATCAGCCCCAGCATTTT
d_gene: NA; v_gene: TRBV5-1; abundance: NA; j_gene: TRBJ2-5; CDR3aa: CASSLSPVAFGRETQYF; CDR3nt: TGCGCCAGCAGCTTGTCCCCGGTAGCGTTTGGGAGGGAGACCCAGTACTTC
d_gene: NA; v_gene: TRBV6-2/TRBV6-3; abundance: NA; j_gene: TRBJ2-5; CDR3aa: CASSFRPETQYF; CDR3nt: TGTGCCAGCAGTTTTCGGCCGGAGACCCAGTACTTC
d_gene: NA; v_gene: TRBV4-3; abundance: NA; j_gene: TRBJ1-1; CDR3aa: CASSQDPVNTEAFF; CDR3nt: TGCGCCAGCAGCCAAGATCCCGTGAACACTGAAGCTTTCTTT
d_gene: TRBD2; v_gene: TRBV2; abundance: NA; j_gene: TRBJ2-1; CDR3aa: CASSSHSGGALNEQFF; CDR3nt: TGTGCCAGCAGTTCTCATAGCGGGGGGGCCTTGAATGAGCAGTTCTTC
d_gene: NA; v_gene: TRBV2; abundance: NA; j_gene: TRBJ2-5; CDR3aa: CASSATRETQYF; CDR3nt: TGTGCCAGCAGTGCGACTAGGGAGACCCAGTACTTC
d_gene: NA; v_gene: TRBV4-3; abundance: NA; j_gene: TRBJ1-2; CDR3aa: CASSQELRADYGYTF; CDR3nt: TGCGCCAGCAGCCAAGAGTTAAGGGCAGACTATGGCTACACCTTC
d_gene: NA; v_gene: TRBV10-2; abundance: NA; j_gene: TRBJ1-1; CDR3aa: CASKGRGGYYTEAFF; CDR3nt: TGCGCCAGCAAGGGACGTGGGGGGTATTACACTGAAGCTTTCTTT
d_gene: NA; v_gene: TRBV4-1; abundance: NA; j_gene: TRBJ1-2; CDR3aa: CASRQEAYGYTF; CDR3nt: TGCGCCAGCAGGCAGGAGGCCTATGGCTACACCTTC
d_gene: NA; v_gene: TRBV9; abundance: NA; j_gene: TRBJ1-2; CDR3aa: CASSVPGNGYTF; CDR3nt: TGTGCCAGCAGCGTACCAGGCAATGGCTACACCTTC
d_gene: TRBD1; v_gene: TRBV3-1/TRBV3-2; abundance: few; j_gene: TRBJ1-2; CDR3aa: CASSHLDRDGYTF; CDR3nt: TGTGCCAGCAGCCACCTAGACAGGGATGGCTACACCTTC
d_gene: TRBD1; v_gene: TRBV3-1/TRBV3-2; abundance: NA; j_gene: TRBJ2-2; CDR3aa: CASSQGWGQGFTGELFF; CDR3nt: TGTGCCAGCAGCCAAGGATGGGGACAGGGATTTACCGGGGAGCTGTTTTTT
d_gene: NA; v_gene: TRBV3-1/TRBV3-2; abundance: many; j_gene: TRBJ2-6; CDR3aa: CASSQADSGANVLTF; CDR3nt: TGTGCCAGCAGCCAAGCCGACTCTGGGGCCAACGTCCTGACTTTC
d_gene: TRBD1; v_gene: TRBV18; abundance: NA; j_gene: TRBJ2-7; CDR3aa: CASSPGTGGEIWSSAEQYF; CDR3nt: TGTGCCAGCTCCCCCGGGACAGGGGGCGAGATATGGTCCTCCGCCGAGCAGTACTTC
d_gene: NA; v_gene: TRBV7-9; abundance: few; j_gene: TRBJ1-1; CDR3aa: CASTKRGENTEAFF; CDR3nt: TGTGCCAGCACCAAACGGGGGGAGAACACTGAAGCTTTCTTT
d_gene: NA; v_gene: TRBV7-2; abundance: NA; j_gene: TRBJ2-5; CDR3aa: CASSLGGRKEETQYF; CDR3nt: TGTGCCAGCAGCTTAGGAGGGAGGAAAGAAGAGACCCAGTACTTC
d_gene: TRBD2; v_gene: TRBV20-1; abundance: once; j_gene: TRBJ2-5; CDR3aa: CSASMSSGEETQYF; CDR3nt: TGCAGTGCTAGTATGTCTAGCGGGGAAGAGACCCAGTACTTC
d_gene: NA; v_gene: TRBV12-3/TRBV12-4; abundance: NA; j_gene: TRBJ2-7; CDR3aa: CASSFGDYEQYF; CDR3nt: TGTGCCAGCAGTTTTGGGGACTACGAGCAGTACTTC
d_gene: NA; v_gene: TRBV4-3; abundance: NA; j_gene: TRBJ2-5; CDR3aa: CASSQGFPSRTQETQYF; CDR3nt: TGCGCCAGCAGCCAGGGCTTTCCTTCGAGAACCCAAGAGACCCAGTACTTC
d_gene: NA; v_gene: TRBV6-5; abundance: NA; j_gene: TRBJ2-7; CDR3aa: CASSVGQGTFGEQYF; CDR3nt: TGTGCCAGCAGCGTAGGACAAGGGACCTTCGGTGAGCAGTACTTC
d_gene: NA; v_gene: TRBV3-1/TRBV3-2; abundance: NA; j_gene: TRBJ2-3; CDR3aa: CASSQDPTLRRGTDTQYF; CDR3nt: TGTGCCAGCAGCCAAGATCCCACTTTGCGTCGGGGAACAGATACGCAGTATTTT
d_gene: NA; v_gene: TRBV10-3; abundance: NA; j_gene: TRBJ2-7; CDR3aa: CAISRDNYEQYF; CDR3nt: TGTGCCATCAGCCGGGACAACTACGAGCAGTACTTC
d_gene: NA; v_gene: TRBV3-1/TRBV3-2; abundance: NA; j_gene: TRBJ1-5; CDR3aa: CASSQRDYNQPQHF; CDR3nt: TGTGCCAGCAGCCAACGGGACTACAATCAGCCCCAGCATTTT
d_gene: NA; v_gene: TRBV5-4; abundance: NA; j_gene: TRBJ2-3; CDR3aa: CASSLVWGGGADTQYF; CDR3nt: TGTGCCAGCAGCTTGGTTTGGGGGGGCGGGGCAGATACGCAGTATTTT
d_gene: NA; v_gene: TRBV7-2; abundance: NA; j_gene: TRBJ1-2; CDR3aa: CASSPGGVYGYTF; CDR3nt: TGTGCCAGCAGCCCTGGAGGGGTCTATGGCTACACCTTC
d_gene: NA; v_gene: TRBV4-1; abundance: NA; j_gene: TRBJ2-5; CDR3aa: CASSQGVRTGETQYF; CDR3nt: TGCGCCAGCAGCCAGGGTGTTCGGACGGGGGAGACCCAGTACTTC
d_gene: NA; v_gene: TRBV3-1/TRBV3-2; abundance: NA; j_gene: TRBJ1-1; CDR3aa: CASSQGKYTEAFF; CDR3nt: TGTGCCAGCAGCCAAGGGAAATACACTGAAGCTTTCTTT
d_gene: NA; v_gene: TRBV5-4; abundance: NA; j_gene: TRBJ2-7; CDR3aa: CASSLERDPSYEQYF; CDR3nt: TGTGCCAGCAGCTTGGAGAGGGACCCCTCCTACGAGCAGTACTTC
d_gene: NA; v_gene: TRBV15; abundance: NA; j_gene: TRBJ1-3; CDR3aa: CATSRDLKAMTADSGNTIYF; CDR3nt: TGTGCCACCAGCAGAGACCTTAAGGCGATGACAGCAGACTCTGGAAACACCATATATTTT
d_gene: TRBD1; v_gene: TRBV30; abundance: NA; j_gene: TRBJ1-1; CDR3aa: CAWRGTGNTEAFF; CDR3nt: TGTGCCTGGAGGGGGACAGGGAACACTGAAGCTTTCTTT
d_gene: NA; v_gene: TRBV4-1; abundance: NA; j_gene: TRBJ1-2; CDR3aa: CASSLQAGDGYTF; CDR3nt: TGCGCCAGCAGCCTCCAGGCAGGGGATGGCTACACCTTC
d_gene: NA; v_gene: TRBV11-2; abundance: NA; j_gene: TRBJ2-2; CDR3aa: CASSRNRGSGELFF; CDR3nt: TGTGCCAGCAGCCGTAATCGGGGGTCCGGGGAGCTGTTTTTT